This T cell receptor beta chain was sequenced for a study of T cell clonality in common variable immunodeficiency. Overall study results and limits: Fewer TCRbeta clones were shared among CVID subjects than controls. The cause of increased CVID clonality remains unclear without subpopulation sequencing. Fewer deletions and N-nucleotide insertions were reportedly seen in common variable immunodeficiency TCR beta sequences.

Germline V gene sequence: CDR1 PRHDT, CDR2 FYEKMQ (reference sequence). CDR3 length equals 15 residues. The ends lost 6 bases at V and 1 base at J; junction bases unmatched: 5. Ten or more counts support this clone. Its specificity is unknown. Sequencing ends 3 residues short of the CDR3 end; the germline J gene provides the rest. TCRdb's copy holds only in-frame clones and misses some; the assay was immunoSEQ multiplex PCR. The repertoire consists of approximately 34,000 clones, none detected only once. V usage is TRBV13 and J usage is TRBJ2-1; 8 bases align to TRBD1. What was sequenced was peripheral blood mononuclear cells. This TCR came from a person aged 18 to 75 in good health. The covered CDR3 bases are TGTGCCAGCAGGGGACAGGACCGGTCCTACAATGAG. This encodes CASRGQDRSYNE. The CDR3, in full, reads CASRGQDRSYNEQFF.